This is a list of T cell receptor beta chains from one sample in a study of identical twins. Via MiXCR, TCRdb re-called the 5' RACE reads, giving one row per CDR3 protein. The sample shows some 570,000 distinct CDR3 sequences, 20% to 25% of them seen only once. The data were also submitted as part of a second study, on yellow fever vaccine responses in identical twins.

The source material was CD4+ T cells sorted from blood. The receptors stem from a young woman in good health. CDR3s include the opening cysteine and the closing phenylalanine or tryptophan. D genes are given only for firm matches. Size tells how often a clone was seen (once, few, many) or the class of an expanded clone, and some rows leave it out.

J gene	clone size	D gene	V gene	CDR3 protein	CDR3 DNA
TRBJ2-7	.	.	TRBV20-1	CSAEAGLTYEQYF	TGCAGTGCTGAAGCGGGTTTAACCTACGAGCAGTACTTC
TRBJ2-1	.	TRBD2	TRBV3-1	CASSRGLAGAPNEQFF	TGTGCCAGCAGCCGCGGACTAGCGGGAGCCCCCAATGAGCAGTTCTTC
TRBJ2-2	.	TRBD1	TRBV5-5	CASSDTDRGWVDTGELFF	TGTGCCAGCAGCGATACGGACAGGGGATGGGTCGACACCGGGGAGCTGTTTTTT
TRBJ1-1	few	.	TRBV20-1	CSAKNPRASNGAEAFF	TGCAGTGCAAAGAACCCCCGGGCATCGAATGGGGCTGAAGCTTTCTTT
TRBJ2-5	few	.	TRBV4-2	CASSRGGGTQETQYF	TGTGCCAGCAGCCGAGGGGGGGGGACACAAGAGACCCAGTACTTC
TRBJ2-5	few	.	TRBV10-3	CATALGGQETQYF	TGTGCCACCGCTTTGGGCGGCCAAGAGACCCAGTACTTC
TRBJ2-3	.	.	TRBV4-1	CASSQVLVFDTQYF	TGCGCCAGCAGCCAAGTTCTAGTATTTGATACGCAGTATTTT
TRBJ2-2	.	.	TRBV7-2	CASSLKVLAGELFF	TGTGCCAGCAGCTTAAAGGTCCTAGCCGGGGAGCTGTTTTTT
TRBJ2-1	.	TRBD1	TRBV28	CASRPTGDEQFF	TGTGCCAGCAGACCTACAGGGGACGAGCAGTTCTTC
TRBJ2-1	.	TRBD2	TRBV5-1	CASSSPVSTSGKYNEQFF	TGCGCCAGCAGCTCCCCGGTTTCGACTAGCGGGAAGTACAATGAGCAGTTCTTC
TRBJ1-5	few	.	TRBV24-1	CATSETEYNQPQHF	TGTGCCACCAGCGAGACAGAGTACAATCAGCCCCAGCATTTT
TRBJ2-1	.	.	TRBV5-1	CASSLFSGLGYNEQFF	TGCGCCAGCAGCTTGTTTTCGGGGCTTGGCTACAATGAGCAGTTCTTC
TRBJ2-1	few	TRBD2	TRBV11-2	CASRSPGLAGGGSYNEQFF	TGTGCCAGCAGAAGCCCGGGACTAGCGGGAGGAGGCAGCTACAATGAGCAGTTCTTC
TRBJ2-1	few	.	TRBV6-2/TRBV6-3	CASSPFGYEQFF	TGTGCCAGCAGTCCTTTCGGTTATGAGCAGTTCTTC
TRBJ2-3	few	TRBD2	TRBV5-6	CASSILKGGLADTQYF	TGTGCCAGCAGCATCCTGAAGGGAGGGTTAGCAGATACGCAGTATTTT
TRBJ2-1	few	.	TRBV12-3/TRBV12-4	CASSLAKKGYNEQFF	TGTGCCAGCAGTTTAGCTAAGAAGGGGTACAATGAGCAGTTCTTC
TRBJ2-3	.	.	TRBV28	CASTSGDLRSSTQYF	TGTGCCAGCACCTCCGGGGACTTGAGATCATCTACGCAGTATTTT
TRBJ2-3	few	.	TRBV6-1	CASRRQALGTDTQYF	TGTGCCAGCAGACGACAGGCCTTAGGTACAGATACGCAGTATTTT
TRBJ2-2	.	.	TRBV7-3	CASSLDYSPGELFF	TGTGCCAGCAGCTTGGACTACTCCCCCGGGGAGCTGTTTTTT
TRBJ1-6	few	.	TRBV2	CASSVGGGTLHF	TGTGCCAGCAGTGTTGGTGGGGGGACCCTCCACTTT
TRBJ2-7	.	TRBD1	TRBV12-3/TRBV12-4	CASSPRTGGVGSSYEQYF	TGTGCCAGCAGTCCTCGGACAGGGGGCGTAGGGAGCTCCTACGAGCAGTACTTC
TRBJ2-1	few	TRBD2	TRBV20-1	CSANSGDSYNEQFF	TGCAGTGCTAATAGCGGGGACTCCTACAATGAGCAGTTCTTC
TRBJ2-2	few	TRBD1	TRBV12-3/TRBV12-4	CASSLTPWTGPNTGELFF	TGTGCCAGCAGTTTAACCCCCTGGACAGGGCCGAACACCGGGGAGCTGTTTTTT
TRBJ2-7	few	.	TRBV12-3/TRBV12-4	CASRRPSSYEQYF	TGTGCCAGCAGACGCCCCAGCTCCTACGAGCAGTACTTC
TRBJ1-5	few	.	TRBV19	CASAAGSNQPQHF	TGTGCCAGTGCGGCCGGGAGCAATCAGCCCCAGCATTTT
TRBJ1-3	many	.	TRBV5-1	CASSHGQTGNTIYF	TGCGCCAGCAGCCACGGACAGACTGGAAACACCATATATTTT
TRBJ2-7	few	TRBD1	TRBV7-9	CASGTAKSSYEQYF	TGTGCCAGCGGGACAGCCAAGAGCTCCTACGAGCAGTACTTC
TRBJ2-1	.	TRBD2	TRBV11-2	CASSSNQLFRGRLGEQFF	TGTGCCAGCAGCTCAAATCAACTTTTCCGCGGGAGGTTGGGTGAGCAGTTCTTC
TRBJ2-2	few	TRBD1	TRBV4-1	CASSHRDRGNTGELFF	TGCGCCAGCAGCCACCGAGACAGGGGGAACACCGGGGAGCTGTTTTTT
TRBJ1-5	.	.	TRBV10-3	CAISGSGIQPQHF	TGTGCCATCAGTGGATCGGGGATCCAGCCCCAGCATTTT
TRBJ1-6	.	.	TRBV28	CASTGGTTPKALHF	TGTGCCAGTACCGGGGGGACTACCCCCAAAGCCCTCCACTTT
TRBJ1-1	few	TRBD1	TRBV5-1	CASSARQGWNTEAFF	TGCGCCAGCAGCGCGAGACAGGGTTGGAACACTGAAGCTTTCTTT
TRBJ2-7	.	TRBD2	TRBV5-1	CASSLAISPPGLDYEQYF	TGCGCCAGCAGCTTGGCAATTTCGCCCCCGGGACTAGACTACGAGCAGTACTTC